The 3 T cell receptor beta chains below come from one sample, sequenced in a study of human T cells and chemical hapten exposure. TCRdb reanalysed the RACE reads using MiXCR and keeps one entry per CDR3 protein. This repertoire shows tens of thousands of distinct CDR3 sequences, about an eighth found once; its top ten account for roughly 3.6%. Specified time point: patch test 1, 2 weeks after DPC sensitization. The treatment was: therapeutic diphenylcyclopropenone sensitization with weekly scalp DPC. The sequencing used whole blood, collected in connection with sensitization to the hapten diphenylcyclopropenone (DPC). These receptors were taken from a woman aged 55-69 years with alopecia areata. Some clones in this sample may be carry-over from other donors' samples.

This chain uses TRBV5-5 with TRBJ1-1, with a weak D call TRBD1 (5 bases). V lost 0 bases and J 8 bases, leaving 11 bases between the germline ends. The V gene's germline CDR1 is SGHKS and CDR2 YYEKEE (reference sequence). The CDR3 is made up of 13 amino acids. DNA of the CDR3: TGTGCCAGCAGCTTGGTTGGGGCGGCCGAAGCTTTCTTT. Translating it yields CASSLVGAAEAFF.

J is TRBJ1-2 and V is TRBV29-1; D is ambiguous. Germline loops: CDR1 SQVTM, CDR2 ANQGSEA. The CDR3 runs to 13 residues. Trimming stripped 2 bases from V and 4 bases from J, with 11 bases between. CDR3 in amino acids: CSVESPISYGYTF. CDR3 DNA: TGCAGCGTTGAAAGTCCGATAAGCTATGGCTACACCTTC.

The chain couples TRBV5-1 to TRBJ2-7, with D possibly TRBD1 on 6 matching bases. The V end was cut by 4 bases, the J end by 0 bases, with 14 bases between. The CDR3 sequence is 15 residues long. CDR1 is SGHRS and CDR2 is YFSETQ in the germline V gene. The CDR3 DNA reads as TGCGCCAGCAGCATACAGGGAGAAGGCTCCTACGAGCAGTACTTC. Translated, it gives CASSIQGEGSYEQYF. The complete variable domain, with remaining parts taken from reference TRBV5-1 and TRBJ2-7, reads KAGVTQTPRYLIKTRGQQVTLSCSPISGHRSVSWYQQTPGQGLQFLFEYFSETQRNKGNFPGRFSGRQFSNSRSEMNVSTLELGDSALYLCASSIQGEGSYEQYFGPGTRLTVT.